The next 19 T cell receptor beta chains were all read from a single sample in a study of regulatory T cells in long-lasting Graves disease. The time point here: newly diagnosed GD, antithyroid drugs for less than 3 months. PBMCs provided the RNA from which the TCR library was made. Investigators prepared the TCR beta libraries by applying iRepertoire HTBI primers and Arm-PCR of CDR3 regions. Each CDR3 protein is one row after TCRdb ran MiXCR on the multiplex PCR reads. The sample holds approximately 350,000 distinct CDR3 sequences, approximately 12% seen once. In addition, the sample was reused for a study of T cells in Graves' hyperthyroidism and ophthalmopathy.

The sequencing used peripheral blood mononuclear cells (PBMCs), collected at new diagnosis, from a patient treated with antithyroid drugs. Receptors were obtained from a woman between 18 and 29 years old with Graves disease.

A few counts support this clonotype. The chain is built from TRBV7-9 and TRBJ2-1, with 8 bases lining up with TRBD1. This CDR3 region has 12 residues. V gave up 4 bases and J gave up 9 bases; unmatched junction bases: 2. Germline CDR1 SEHNR, CDR2 FQNEAQ (reference sequence). The DNA for the CDR3 is TGTGCCAGCAGCTCCACAGGGGGTGAGCAGTTCTTC. Its protein product is CASSSTGGEQFF.

With regard to this clonotype: A single base separates this from a much larger clone, so it may be a read error. The rearrangement uses TRBV13 and TRBJ1-4; 9 bases align to TRBD1. Germline trimming cut 7 bases from V and 13 bases from J; bases unmatched to any gene: 16. The CDR3 totals 15 residues. CDR1 PRHDT and CDR2 FYEKMQ come from the germline V gene (reference sequence). The CDR3 region is CASNRKRTGENRLFF. The CDR3, as DNA: TGTGCCAGCAACCGAAAACGGACAGGGGAGAATCGACTGTTTTTT.

V and J are TRBV7-2 and TRBJ2-1; possible D gene TRBD2, 5 bases. V lost 1 base and J 8 bases, leaving 12 bases between the germline ends. CDR3 length: 14 residues. CDR1 is SGHTA, CDR2 FQGNSA, per germline. The CDR3 sequence: CASSLVGERDEQFF. The CDR3 DNA is TGTGCCAGCAGCTTAGTTGGGGAGAGGGATGAGCAGTTCTTC.

This clonotype has at least ten counts. The gene calls are TRBV12-3 or TRBV12-4 and TRBJ1-2; D ambiguous. This CDR3 has 12 amino acids. V lost 5 bases to trimming and J lost 8 bases, with 12 bases between them. CDR3 sequence: CASSPGTVGYTF. The CDR3 coding sequence is TGTGCCAGCAGTCCCGGAACGGTGGGCTACACCTTC.

In this sample, this clonotype turned up many times. The V gene is TRBV13, the J gene TRBJ2-5; D possibly corresponds to TRBD2 (5 bases). The CDR3 is 11 amino acids. Germline lookup yields CDR1 PRHDT and CDR2 FYEKMQ (reference sequence). V was shortened by 5 bases and J by 7 bases, with 8 bases between the two germline ends. CDR3 sequence (DNA): TGTGCCAGCAGCACTAGAGGGACCCAGTACTTC. This gives the protein CASSTRGTQYF.

This clonotype was counted at least ten times. The CDR3 reads CASSLGQGANTEAFF. Written as DNA, the CDR3 is TGTGCCAGCAGCCTAGGACAGGGGGCGAACACTGAAGCTTTCTTT. This chain uses TRBV7-2 with TRBJ1-1, with TRBD1 matching over 11 bases. The CDR3 length is 15 residues. Germline CDR1 is SGHTA and CDR2 is FQGNSA. Trimming cost V 5 bases and J 1 base; bases outside gene matches: 3.

Comments on this clonotype: One end of the junction fails to match germline, which may point to a read error. This chain links TRBV20-1 with TRBJ1-2; the D is unclear. The CDR3 has 12 amino acids. In germline, CDR1 is DFQATT, CDR2 SNEGSKA (reference sequence). The CDR3 loop is CGAQEDRYGYTF. In nucleotides, the CDR3 is TGCGGTGCTCAGGAGGACCGCTATGGCTACACCTTC.

This clonotype has a handful of counts. A much larger clonotype is one base distant, so this may be a read error. The chain uses TRBV7-2 and TRBJ2-3; the match to TRBD2 covers 9 bases. Looked up from germline, CDR1 is SGHTA and CDR2 is FQGNSA. The CDR3 has 14 amino acids. Germline trimming cut 10 bases from V and 1 base from J; bases unmatched to any gene: 6. CDR3 DNA sequence: TGTGCCACCGCCCCTAGCGGGGGCACAGATACGCAGTATTTT. This sequence encodes CATAPSGGTDTQYF. The complete variable domain, with remaining parts taken from reference TRBV7-2 and TRBJ2-3, reads GAGVSQSPSNKVTEKGKDVELRCDPISGHTALYWYRQSLGQGLEFLIYFQGNSAPDKSGLPSDRFSAERTGGSVSTLTIQRTQQEDSAVYLCATAPSGGTDTQYFGPGTRLTVL.

The sample holds many counts of this clonotype. The chain's CDR3 is CASSSAGALAGGYTQYF. DNA for the CDR3: TGTGCCAGCAGCTCCGCAGGTGCACTAGCGGGGGGGTATACGCAGTATTTT. This chain links TRBV13 with TRBJ2-3; 13 bases match TRBD2. V dropped 4 bases and J dropped 7; count of bases not matched to a gene: 11. The CDR3 extends over 17 amino acids. Germline CDR1 is PRHDT and CDR2 is FYEKMQ (reference sequence). Supplemented by reference TRBV13 and TRBJ2-3, the full variable domain reads AAGVIQSPRHLIKEKRETATLKCYPIPRHDTVYWYQQGPGQDPQFLISFYEKMQSDKGSIPDRFSAQQFSDYHSELNMSSLELGDSALYFCASSSAGALAGGYTQYFGPGTRLTVL.

This clonotype has a count of ten or more. CDR3 region: CAISPGGRARNEQFF. The DNA for the CDR3 is TGTGCCATCAGCCCGGGCGGGAGGGCGAGGAATGAGCAGTTCTTC. The rearrangement uses TRBV10-3 and TRBJ2-1; TRBD2 aligns across 9 bases. The CDR3 length is 15 residues. V shed 6 bases, J shed 7 bases, and the junction held 10 bases outside the gene matches. Per germline, CDR1 ENHRY and CDR2 SYGVKD.

This clonotype was seen many times. The chain links TRBV7-2 to TRBJ2-3, with D uncertain. V lost 2 bases and J lost 4, with 10 bases in between. Germline CDR1 and CDR2: SGHTA and FQGNSA. This CDR3 is built from 14 residues. Written as DNA, the CDR3 is TGTGCCAGCAGCTTATACGGAATTTCAGATACGCAGTATTTT. Its translation: CASSLYGISDTQYF. The whole variable domain, remainder taken from reference TRBV7-2 and TRBJ2-3, is GAGVSQSPSNKVTEKGKDVELRCDPISGHTALYWYRQSLGQGLEFLIYFQGNSAPDKSGLPSDRFSAERTGGSVSTLTIQRTQQEDSAVYLCASSLYGISDTQYFGPGTRLTVL.

This clonotype was counted at least ten times. The V call is TRBV11-2, the J call TRBJ2-5, with 10 positions matching TRBD1. The germline V gene has CDR1 SGHAT and CDR2 FQNNGV. Trimming removed 4 bases from V and 5 bases from J; junction bases left unmatched: 7. The CDR3 extends over 15 amino acids. The CDR3 region is CASSWGGQGIETQYF. The CDR3 DNA sequence: TGTGCCAGCAGCTGGGGGGGACAGGGGATCGAGACCCAGTACTTC.

This clonotype occurred a few times. The chain links TRBV2 to TRBJ2-7; D unclear. This CDR3 has 14 residues. Germline-derived CDR1 and CDR2 are SNHLY and FYNNEI. V lost 6 bases, J lost 4 bases, and 16 bases lay in between. The CDR3 DNA reads as TGTGCCAGCAGATGGACCGAACTGGGATACGAGCAGTACTTC. The encoded protein is CASRWTELGYEQYF.

This clonotype has a count of ten or more. The chain combines TRBV12-3 or TRBV12-4 with TRBJ1-1; a weak D match, TRBD1 (5 bases). This CDR3 has 14 amino acids. The germline V and J ends were trimmed by 9 bases and 4 bases, with 18 bases remaining between them. For the CDR3, the DNA is TGTGCCAGTAACCTCGGGGCAGTGGGCACTGAAGCTTTCTTT. This translates into CASNLGAVGTEAFF.

This clonotype was picked up many times. The chain uses TRBV24-1 and TRBJ2-1; D might be TRBD2 (5 bases). The CDR3 sequence is 15 residues long. Deletions cut 7 bases from V and 0 bases from J, with 12 bases between. Looked up from germline, CDR1 is KGHDR and CDR2 is SFDVKD. The CDR3 reads CATSNSGSSYNEQFF. The CDR3 region has the DNA TGTGCCACCAGCAACAGCGGTAGCTCCTACAATGAGCAGTTCTTC.

This clonotype was recorded many times. The chain has TRBV11-2 and TRBJ2-7; D is unclear. The CDR3 has 12 residues. Deletions cut 5 bases from V and 6 bases from J, with 11 bases between. Germline V CDR1 and CDR2: SGHAT, FQNNGV. In DNA, the CDR3 is TGTGCCAGCAGCCCCCGTCCGTTCGAGCAGTACTTC. Translating it yields CASSPRPFEQYF.

This clonotype was recorded a few times. The chain couples TRBV19 to TRBJ2-1; D is perhaps TRBD1 (6 bases). The germline gives CDR1 LNHDA, CDR2 SQIVND (reference sequence). V gave up 1 base and J gave up 3 bases, with 10 bases separating them. CDR3 length equals 15 residues. In nucleotides, the CDR3 is TGTGCCAGTAGTATAGCAGGGACATTCTACAATGAGCAGTTCTTC. It is translated as CASSIAGTFYNEQFF.

Many counts were recorded for this clonotype. The chain links TRBV20-1 to TRBJ2-1; D is possibly TRBD1 (5 bases). Germline V lookup: CDR1 DFQATT, CDR2 SNEGSKA (reference sequence). The V end was cut by 7 bases, the J end by 9 bases, with 13 bases between. This CDR3 is 11 amino acids long. CDR3 nucleotide sequence: TGCAGTGTCAAGCGTAGGGGTGAGCAGTTCTTC. Translated: CSVKRRGEQFF.

This clonotype has at least ten counts. The rearrangement uses TRBV12-3 or TRBV12-4 and TRBJ1-2, with 8 bases matching TRBD1. V trimming: 6 bases; J trimming: 3 bases; junction bases outside the gene matches: 6. There are 14 residues in the CDR3. CDR3 DNA: TGTGCCAGCAGACAGACAGGGGCGTACTATGGCTACACCTTC. Encoded protein: CASRQTGAYYGYTF.